This T cell receptor (beta chain) came from a study of CD8 T cells in ankylosing spondylitis. Study outcomes and limitations: A motif in TCR beta, a set of fewer than ten highly homologous variants, appeared characteristic of ankylosing spondylitis blood. From matched ankylosing spondylitis synovial fluid, disease-linked clones were reportedly recovered at significantly enriched levels.

The table lists this clonotype with many counts. Its antigen is unknown. This CDR3 is built from 15 residues. V lost 0 bases to trimming and J lost 1 base, with 6 bases between them. CDR1 LNHDA and CDR2 SQIVND come from the germline V gene (reference sequence). MiXCR, applied by TCRdb to the 5' RACE reads, yields one record per CDR3 protein. Here the sample spans 200,000 or so distinct CDR3 sequences, 10% to 15% being singletons. The J gene is TRBJ2-2, the V gene TRBV19, with D tentatively TRBD2 (5 bases). This TCR was sampled from a female donor with ankylosing spondylitis or in good health (not recorded which). Sequences were obtained from blood, either unsorted or a sorted T cell fraction (not recorded which). CDR3 in DNA: TGTGCCAGTAGTATAGAAGGACTGAACACCGGGGAGCTGTTTTTT. This codes for CASSIEGLNTGELFF.